This record looks at one T cell receptor beta chain sequence and its context. Per the original data handling: The authors estimated nucleated cell counts from reference gene primer amplification. Method: immunoSEQ multiplex PCR; TCRdb's copy keeps in-frame clones and lacks some. The V and J calls and clone size come from that table; D and trimming were worked out from the DNA. The sample carries 50,000 to 65,000 clones, 75% to 90% recorded once. This entry belongs to a study of blood T cell repertoires in COVID-19. Overall study: From the United States, Italy and Spain came samples of acute and convalescent COVID-19. PBMCs, B-cell-depleted T cells, or T cells provided the cDNA or gDNA that made up the material.

The sample consisted of peripheral blood. This clonotype originated in a human donor in a cohort sampled during active COVID-19.

CDR3 protein: CASSEGGGEQYF. The DNA for the CDR3 is TGTGCCAGCAGTGAGGGAGGGGGCGAGCAGTACTTC. V is TRBV9 and J is TRBJ2-7; D possibly corresponds to TRBD2 (7 bases). The CDR3 sequence is 12 residues long. CDR1 and CDR2 from the germline V gene are SGDLS and YYNGEE. The ends were cut back, 5 bases at V and 6 bases at J, with 12 bases in the middle. Supplemented by reference TRBV9 and TRBJ2-7, the full variable domain reads DSGVTQTPKHLITATGQRVTLRCSPRSGDLSVYWYQQSLDQGLQFLIQYYNGEERAKGNILERFSAQQFPDLHSELNLSSLELGDSALYFCASSEGGGEQYFGPGTRLTVT.